This T cell receptor beta chain was documented in a study of cytomegalovirus exposure and HLA in healthy donors (dated by TCRdb to the late 2010s). Turning to the overall study: An earlier analysis of approximately 590 of the donors reported 250 to 350 Gb of sequence data and 120 million or so unique TCR beta sequences from roughly 180 million T cells. An early release that covered about 600 HLA-typed donors contained approximately 300 gigabases of sequencing data and some 87 million unique TCR sequences. Of the 300 to 500 genotyped donors, over 80% were placed in the genetic ancestry cluster associated with self-reported Caucasian donors. The aim of the study was to test whether cataloging public T cell receptors could identify signatures of past pathogen exposure. The T cell repertoires of 550 to 850 subjects were profiled by immunosequencing and related to cytomegalovirus serostatus. In addition to the first cohort of approximately 650 subjects, a separate validation cohort of 120 different subjects was used. The study combined high-throughput TCR immunosequencing, statistical association of individual TCRs with disease status, and machine learning to predict cytomegalovirus infection status. A later analysis re-analyzed previously published TCR beta repertoires from approximately 700 donors and added high-resolution HLA genotyping to study TCR occurrence patterns. The later analysis used no new phenotypic data to find candidate immune exposures, relying instead on TCR beta sequences and their occurrence across donors. To decide whether each TCR beta V gene segment behaved as functional or pseudogenic, an earlier analysis of fewer than 750 of the donors relied on high-throughput TCR beta sequencing. Donor age, sex, ethnicity and CMV serostatus were compiled alongside the repertoire data. A later genetic analysis used genome-wide SNP genotypes for about 65% of the roughly 700 donors, treating that subset as a discovery cohort. Every repertoire in the discovery cohort had been generated on one and the same sequencing platform. HLA typing included class I and class II loci at four-digit resolution. The number of donors typed differed by locus, with roughly 620-630 for A, B, C, DRB1 and DQB1, more than 500 for DQA1, over 600 for DPA1, and around 430 for DPB1. Roughly 5 DR-DQ haplotypes were handled as single units for association and clustering because linkage in the cohort was strong. Among 350 to 400 genotyped donors of the cohort, an average of about 240,000 unique TCR beta nucleotide sequences were sequenced per donor, roughly 20% of them non-productive. What the study reported, not specific to this receptor: Approximately 16 rarely observed V segments, including chromosome 9 orphons, were excluded from the earlier analysis of about 610 of the donors because counts were too low. For the cohort, immune exposure information was limited to CMV serostatus. Linkage disequilibrium might explain the correlated functional status among segregating V segments, but an unknown experimental factor could not be ruled out. When HLA alleles, especially DR and DQ, strongly co-occurred, attributing TCR associations to individual alleles was difficult. Roughly uniform sequencing depth across donors was assumed in presence/absence analyses, although this assumption may not hold. Only TCR beta chains were sequenced in this cohort, and the absence of alpha or paired-chain data limited detectable features. Specific HLA alleles were associated with some 15,000 TCR beta sequences at a false discovery rate of 0.05 in a later analysis. According to a later analysis, most CMV-associated TCR beta chains appeared to be HLA-restricted, and the HLA associations seemed to be driven largely by CMV exposure. An association between a missense DCLRE1C variant and V-gene and J-gene trimming of TCR beta chains was found in a later genetic analysis and replicated in an independent cohort. The study listed approximately 150 TCR beta chains as associated with cytomegalovirus. The authors suggested that the approach could potentially be generalized to other disease states and immunological phenotypes. Compared with the roughly 600-donor mean, donors in an Asian-associated ancestry cluster had fewer N-insertions in productive TCRs, according to a later genetic analysis. A further reported finding was that TCR beta sequences accurately predicted the HLA-A and HLA-B alleles for most subjects in the first cohort. Because HLA typing was missing for some donors at each locus, association tests included only the typed subset. In an earlier analysis of roughly 500 of the donors, most TCR beta V segments appeared in productive rearrangements about 87% or about 30% of the time, broadly matching IMGT annotations. In both the original and validation cohorts, the classifier was reported to diagnose cytomegalovirus status with high specificity and sensitivity. A later analysis found that TCR association rates varied across HLA loci, with DRB1 alleles showing the most associated TCRs and HLA-C alleles the fewest. Because the 87-base-pair reads could not distinguish some IMGT-functional V segments, including TRBV6-2 and TRBV6-3, those segments were excluded. In a later analysis, HLA-associated TCR beta chains were found to be more clonally expanded and to have lower generation probabilities than equally common non-associated chains. Several of the top co-occurrence clusters appeared to be linked to parvovirus B19, influenza, CMV and Epstein-Barr virus, according to a later analysis. In vitro tests confirmed that a few of the cytomegalovirus-associated TCR beta chains recognize cytomegalovirus antigens. A cluster of highly shared sequence variants was judged likely to be a technical artifact of the sequencing pipeline. Across donors, most TCR sequences were observed very rarely, whereas some public TCRs were present in many individuals.

The cohort comprised hundreds of healthy bone marrow donors. At the time of sampling, every cohort member was nominally healthy, though immune exposures that went unrecorded were likely present. The donor tested CMV seronegative and was one of the 352 seronegative cohort members. Each donor provided a peripheral blood sample, and peripheral blood mononuclear cells were used for TCR beta sequencing. The Qiagen DNeasy Blood Extraction Kit was used to extract genomic DNA from the blood cell samples. Notes on this clone: Its antigen has not been determined. Per-nucleotide qualities are absent, and no much larger clonotype sits a single base away.

V loses 6 bases at its end and J loses 1 base; junction bases beyond the gene matches: 12. The germline V gene (reference sequence) gives CDR1 as MNHEY and CDR2 as SMNVEV. Including cysteine and phenylalanine, the CDR3 has 16 amino acids. Kept here is only the CDR3 DNA, which spans 48 bases and is read in frame from base 1. The library was built by means of the immunoSEQ multiplex PCR assay. The multiplex PCR relied on a mix of 60 forward primers for TCR Vbeta segments and 13 reverse primers for TCR Jbeta segments. The CDR3 region of rearranged TCR beta genes was amplified from genomic DNA with a multiplex PCR assay. On the Illumina HiSeq System, the amplified TCR beta libraries were sequenced as 87-base-pair reads. The authors' analysis ran thus. A later analysis counted approximately 74 million unique TCR beta chains across the 650 to 800 repertoires, and about 10 million of these chains were shared by at least two donors. To remove PCR and sequencing errors, raw reads were error-corrected and collapsed into unique sequences using a nearest-neighbor algorithm that merged closely related sequences. To assign V, D and J gene segments, CDR3 sequences were aligned to IMGT reference sequences. For a sequence to be retained, at least a six-nucleotide match to both a V gene segment and a J gene segment was required. A rearrangement counted as productive if the CDR3 had no stop codons and remained in frame with V and J, and every other rearrangement counted as non-productive. Following IMGT convention, CDR3 was defined as the stretch from the second conserved V-encoded cysteine up to the conserved J-encoded phenylalanine. Sequences without an unambiguous match to a single V gene segment were excluded from the earlier analysis of almost 600 of the donors. An earlier analysis of a few hundred of the donors called V segments functional above 56.7% productive rearrangements and segregating when the between-donor standard deviation exceeded 5%. A statistical classification framework was built for diagnosing cytomegalovirus status from the catalog of TCR beta chain sequences. In a later analysis, V and J genes were assigned by comparing TCR nucleotide sequences against IMGT/GENE-DB human TR gene sequences. A later analysis assigned CDR3 sequences and most-parsimonious VDJ recombination scenarios with the TCRdist pipeline. In a later analysis, every TCR beta chain was defined by the combination of its CDR3 amino acid sequence and its V-gene family, and reads without a unique V-gene family were dropped. In a later analysis, some 600 highly shared, low-generation-probability nucleotide sequences were removed to address suspected cross-contamination and a sequencing artifact. In a later analysis, a clonal expansion index for each public chain was calculated from normalized within-repertoire ranks of inferred template counts. In a later analysis, generation probabilities were computed using a VDJ recombination model fitted to out-of-frame rearrangements, and the results were checked against IGoR. In a later analysis, hypergeometric tests were used to score TCR-TCR, TCR-HLA and TCR-CMV co-occurrence, with a repertoire-size bias correction applied to TCR pairs. To estimate false discovery rates, a later analysis permuted the HLA or CMV assignments 20 times. In a later analysis, co-occurring TCRs were grouped using DBSCAN, with TCRdist sequence similarity added in when clustering inside HLA-allele-positive subsets. Repertoires with fewer than 30,000 or more than 120,000 public chains, plus five repertoires with anomalous nucleotide sharing, were excluded from co-occurrence clustering. The immuneACCESS repertoire file appears here via TCRdb, limited to in-frame rearrangements. These files lack a portion of the clones; in checked studies, under half of the deficit traces to unresolved V genes, and the cause of the others is not known. V and J calls and clone size come straight from that table; D and trimming were deduced from the DNA. The sample table contains approximately 90,000 clones; only one count was recorded for 63% of them. 5% to 6.5% of the sample is in the top ten clones.

The sample was PBMCs. Rearrangement joined TRBV27 to TRBJ2-7, and TRBD1 aligns with 7 junction nucleotides. The sequence was obtained from a woman in her 30s in good health and CMV-seronegative. The nucleotides are TGTGCCAGCAGCCCTATAGACAGGGTAATTTCCTACGAGCAGTACTTC. This codes for CASSPIDRVISYEQYF.